This T cell receptor (beta chain) was sequenced for a study of blood T cell repertoires in COVID-19. This CDR3 has 13 residues. The V and J ends lost 5 bases and 8 bases respectively, with 12 bases between them. Germline lookup yields CDR1 MDHEN and CDR2 SYDVKM. Profiled with immunoSEQ multiplex PCR; TCRdb holds only in-frame clones, not every one. The table includes 150,000 to 200,000 clones, around nine tenths detected once. Sample: peripheral blood. The chain couples TRBV28 to TRBJ1-4, with D uncertain. This sequence originates from a man aged 70 or older with acute or convalescent COVID-19. CDR3 in amino acids: CASSPGGPEKLFF. CDR3 sequence (DNA): TGTGCCAGCAGTCCCGGCGGCCCCGAAAAACTGTTTTTT.